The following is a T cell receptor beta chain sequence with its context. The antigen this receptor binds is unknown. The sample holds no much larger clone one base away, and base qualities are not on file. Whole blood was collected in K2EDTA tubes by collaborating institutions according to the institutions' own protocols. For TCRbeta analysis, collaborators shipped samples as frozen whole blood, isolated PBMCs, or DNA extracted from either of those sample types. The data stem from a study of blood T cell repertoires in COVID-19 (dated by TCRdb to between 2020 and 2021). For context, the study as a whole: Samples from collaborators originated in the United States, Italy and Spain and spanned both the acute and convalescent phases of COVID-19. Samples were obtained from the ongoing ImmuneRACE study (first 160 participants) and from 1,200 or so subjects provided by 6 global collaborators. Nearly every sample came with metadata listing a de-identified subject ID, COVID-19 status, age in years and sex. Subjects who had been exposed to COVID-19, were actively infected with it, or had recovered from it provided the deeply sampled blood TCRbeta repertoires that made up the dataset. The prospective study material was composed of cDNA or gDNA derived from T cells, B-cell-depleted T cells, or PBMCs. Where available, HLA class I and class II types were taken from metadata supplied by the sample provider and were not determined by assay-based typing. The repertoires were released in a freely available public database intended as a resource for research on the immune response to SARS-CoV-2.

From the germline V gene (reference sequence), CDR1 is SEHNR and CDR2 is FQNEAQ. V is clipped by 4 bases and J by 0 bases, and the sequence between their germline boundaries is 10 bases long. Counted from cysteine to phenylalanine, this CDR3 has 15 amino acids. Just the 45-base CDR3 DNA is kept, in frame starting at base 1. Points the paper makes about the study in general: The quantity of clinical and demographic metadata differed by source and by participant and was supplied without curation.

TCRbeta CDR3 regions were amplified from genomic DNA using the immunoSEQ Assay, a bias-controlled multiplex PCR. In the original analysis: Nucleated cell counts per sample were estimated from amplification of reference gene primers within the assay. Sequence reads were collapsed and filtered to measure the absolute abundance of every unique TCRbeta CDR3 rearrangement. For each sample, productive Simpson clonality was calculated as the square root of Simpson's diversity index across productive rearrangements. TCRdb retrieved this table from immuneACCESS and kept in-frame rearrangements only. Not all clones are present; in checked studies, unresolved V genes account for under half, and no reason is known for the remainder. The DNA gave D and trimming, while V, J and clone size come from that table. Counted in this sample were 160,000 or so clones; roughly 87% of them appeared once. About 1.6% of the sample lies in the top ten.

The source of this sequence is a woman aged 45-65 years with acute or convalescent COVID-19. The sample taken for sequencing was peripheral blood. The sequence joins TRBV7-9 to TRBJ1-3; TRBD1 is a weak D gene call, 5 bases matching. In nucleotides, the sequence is TGTGCCAGCAGCTATAGGGGAATCTCTGGAAACACCATATATTTT. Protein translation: CASSYRGISGNTIYF.